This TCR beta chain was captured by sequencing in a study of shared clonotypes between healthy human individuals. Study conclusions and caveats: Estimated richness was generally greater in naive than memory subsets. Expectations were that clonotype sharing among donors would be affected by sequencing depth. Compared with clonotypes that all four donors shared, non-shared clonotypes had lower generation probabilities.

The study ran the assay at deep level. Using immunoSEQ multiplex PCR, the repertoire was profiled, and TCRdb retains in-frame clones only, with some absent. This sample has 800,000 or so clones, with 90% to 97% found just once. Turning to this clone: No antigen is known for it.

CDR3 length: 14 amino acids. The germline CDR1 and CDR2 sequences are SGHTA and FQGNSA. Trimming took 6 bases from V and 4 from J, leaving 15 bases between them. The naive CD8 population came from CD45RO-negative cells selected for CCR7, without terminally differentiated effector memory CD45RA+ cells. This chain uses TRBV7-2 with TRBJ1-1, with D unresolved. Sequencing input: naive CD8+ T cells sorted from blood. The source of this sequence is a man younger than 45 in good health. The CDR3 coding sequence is TGTGCCAGCAGTCCATCTGTGGGGAGCACTGAAGCTTTCTTT. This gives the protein CASSPSVGSTEAFF.